What follows is one T cell receptor (beta chain) and its context. Sequence at one end of the junction differs from germline and may be a read error. The sample is drawn from a study of blood T cell repertoires in COVID-19. On the study more broadly: Nucleic acid was either cDNA or gDNA, and it came from T cells, B-cell-depleted T cells, or PBMCs.

The protocol was immunoSEQ multiplex PCR, while the TCRdb copy is restricted to in-frame clones and leaves out a portion. The sample gives 400,000 or so clones, around 90% of which show up once; 2% to 2.5% is in the top ten. Everyone who took part was 18 to 89 years old, and they came from some 23 US areas. The CDR3 is 15 amino acids. Germline CDR1 reads SGHAT; CDR2 reads FQNNGV. The rearrangement uses TRBV11-2 and TRBJ1-1, with D hard to call. The sequence came from a woman in her forties with acute COVID-19. The specimen was PBMCs or T cells enriched from blood (not recorded which). This chain's CDR3 is CASSLGVGVKTEAFF. The CDR3 DNA reads as TGTGCCAGCAGCTTAGGTGTCGGGGTGAAGACTGAAGCTTTCTTT.